The entry below describes one T cell receptor (beta chain). Its antigen is currently unknown. The germline V gene encodes CDR1 SNHLY and CDR2 FYNNEI. V shed 4 bases, J shed 6 bases, and the junction held 11 bases outside the gene matches. The CDR3 consists of 15 residues. TCRdb analysed the reads with MiXCR anew, one entry per CDR3 protein. Of about 280,000 distinct CDR3 sequences detected, roughly a fifth appear once; the ten largest clones hold about 20%. This record comes from a study of T cell repertoires in cytomegalovirus infection. General study points: The study identified carriers of CMV plus the relevant HLA from cumulative public TCR beta family frequency.

The clonotype comes from a human donor in good health (CMV status not recorded). Some clones in this sample may be carry-over from other donors' samples. The sample in question was cultured PBMCs, obtained from culture after CMV antigen stimulation. This sequence joins TRBV2 and TRBJ2-5, with TRBD1 matching over 7 bases. The CDR3 loop reads CASSGAGGIGQTQYF. The CDR3 nucleotides are TGTGCCAGCAGTGGGGCAGGGGGAATTGGCCAGACCCAGTACTTC. Using reference TRBV2 and TRBJ2-5 for the parts outside the CDR3, the full variable domain is EPEVTQTPSHQVTQMGQEVILRCVPISNHLYFYWYRQILGQKVEFLVSFYNNEISEKSEIFDDQFSVERPDGSNFTLKIRSTKLEDSAMYFCASSGAGGIGQTQYFGPGTRLLVL.